One TCR beta chain is described in this entry. The sample belongs to a study of blood T cell repertoires in COVID-19. In the study overall: Samples representing acute and convalescent COVID-19 were sourced from the United States, Italy and Spain.

As processed by the authors: Reference gene primer amplification gave estimated nucleated cell counts. Assay used: immunoSEQ multiplex PCR; TCRdb lists only in-frame clones, some missing. The V and J calls and clone size are taken from that table; D and trimming were inferred from the DNA. This table holds about 22,000 clones, roughly 88% found once. Looked up from germline, CDR1 is MDHEN and CDR2 is SYDVKM. The V end lost 0 bases, the J end lost 9 bases, and 12 bases lay between the germline ends. CDR3 size: 15 residues. The sequencing input was peripheral blood. The clonotype was recovered from a man between 70 and 80 years old with acute or convalescent COVID-19. This sequence joins TRBV28 and TRBJ1-6; D gene unclear. The CDR3 DNA follows: TGTGCCAGCAGTTTATGGCAGGTTAGCGGTTCACCCCTCCACTTT. This encodes CASSLWQVSGSPLHF.